The 16 T cell receptor beta chains below were found in one sample sequenced in a study of radiation and T cells in renal cell carcinoma. Some clones are missing from TCRdb's copy, which holds only in-frame ones; the method was immunoSEQ multiplex PCR. This table holds around 9,600 clones, around 50% found once. Stated treatment: 15 Gy SBRT to primary tumor, nephrectomy 4 weeks later. The specimen was tumor tissue, collected from a patient whose treatment included radiotherapy and nephrectomy. The receptors were sampled from a man aged 55 to 70 with renal cell carcinoma.

This clone has more than one count but fewer than ten. The chain carries TRBV7-2 and TRBJ2-7; the D gene is possibly TRBD2 (7 bases). From germline, CDR1 is SGHTA and CDR2 FQGNSA. V was trimmed by 1 base and J by 4 bases, leaving 11 bases between them. The CDR3 runs 14 residues. CDR3 sequence (DNA): TGTGCCAGCAGCTTAGAAAGGGGGGGTTACGAGCAGTACTTC. This sequence encodes CASSLERGGYEQYF.

The chain uses TRBV5-1 and TRBJ2-6; D gene ambiguous. The CDR3 consists of 16 residues. V lost 0 bases and J 0 bases, leaving 7 bases between the germline ends. Germline V lookup: CDR1 SGHRS, CDR2 YFSETQ. The DNA of the CDR3 is TGCGCCAGCAGCTTGGGTTTGGGCTCTGGGGCCAACGTCCTGACTTTC. This sequence encodes CASSLGLGSGANVLTF.

Concerning this clone itself: The sample has other DNA sequences that encode this CDR3 too. The chain carries TRBV9 and TRBJ1-6; D is undetermined. The CDR3 consists of 14 residues. The V and J ends lost 0 bases and 6 bases respectively, with 7 bases between them. The germline CDR1 and CDR2 sequences are SGDLS and YYNGEE. This CDR3 reads CASSVEQANSPLHF. The CDR3 nucleotides read TGTGCCAGCAGCGTAGAGCAGGCTAATTCACCCCTCCACTTT.

This clone was recorded a few times. The rearrangement links TRBV15 to TRBJ2-6; maybe TRBD2 (5 bases). Trimming removed 1 base from V and 0 bases from J, with 10 bases in between. This CDR3 is built from 17 residues. The germline gives CDR1 LNHNV, CDR2 YYDKDF (reference sequence). The CDR3 spells CATSRVTGSSGANVLTF. In DNA, the CDR3 is TGTGCCACCAGCAGAGTGACGGGAAGCTCTGGGGCCAACGTCCTGACTTTC.

The V gene is TRBV30, the J gene TRBJ2-7; TRBD1 matches 9 bases. The CDR3 covers 16 residues. Trimming cost V 0 bases and J 2 bases; bases outside gene matches: 8. Germline lookup yields CDR1 GTSNPN and CDR2 SVGIG (reference sequence). CDR3 sequence: CAWSVGSRTGAYEQYF. The CDR3 DNA reads as TGTGCCTGGAGTGTAGGTTCACGGACAGGGGCCTACGAGCAGTACTTC. Full variable domain (remainder filled in from reference TRBV30 and TRBJ2-7): SQTIHQWPATLVQPVGSPLSLECTVEGTSNPNLYWYRQAAGRGLQLLFYSVGIGQISSEVPQNLSASRPQDRQFILSSKKLLLSDSGFYLCAWSVGSRTGAYEQYFGPGTRLTVT.

The chain is built from TRBV10-2 and TRBJ2-1; 8 bases line up with TRBD1. The CDR3 is 16 amino acids. The junction had 12 bases not matched to a gene; V was cut back by 2 bases and J by 9 bases. Germline V CDR1 and CDR2: WSHSY, SAAADI. The DNA of the CDR3 is TGCGCCAGCAGTGAGACGGCGGACAGGGCGACAGGTGAGCAGTTCTTC. It codes for CASSETADRATGEQFF.

The rearrangement links TRBV7-6 to TRBJ2-7; TRBD2 agrees at 11 bases. Germline V gives CDR1 SGHVS, CDR2 FNYEAQ. This CDR3 has 16 residues. V trimming: 4 bases; J trimming: 3 bases; junction bases outside the gene matches: 8. The CDR3 coding sequence is TGTGCCAGCAGCTACCGGACTAGCGGGTTAATCTACGAGCAGTACTTC. Its translation is CASSYRTSGLIYEQYF. Full variable domain (missing parts from reference TRBV7-6 and TRBJ2-7): GAGVSQSPRYKVTKRGQDVALRCDPISGHVSLYWYRQALGQGPEFLTYFNYEAQQDKSGLPNDRFSAERPEGSISTLTIQRTEQRDSAMYRCASSYRTSGLIYEQYFGPGTRLTVT.

The chain joins TRBV19 to TRBJ2-5, with D possibly TRBD2 on 6 matching bases. The DNA end favors TRBJ2-7, so the J call may be wrong. Germline loops: CDR1 LNHDA, CDR2 SQIVND (reference sequence). This CDR3 is built from 14 residues. CDR3 loop: CASSMLLATYEQYF. Written as DNA, the CDR3 is TGTGCCAGTAGTATGTTACTAGCAACCTACGAGCAGTACTTC.

The chain uses TRBV4-1 and TRBJ2-7, with 7 bases that match TRBD2. Germline V gene data show CDR1 as MGHRA and CDR2 as YSYEKL. CDR3 size: 15 residues. The V gene end was trimmed by 1 base and the J gene end by 6 bases; junction bases not matched to a gene: 9. The CDR3 DNA sequence: TGCGCCAGCAGCCAAGGATGGGCGGGAGTGGTCGAGCAGTACTTC. It is translated as CASSQGWAGVVEQYF.

The chain carries TRBV19 and TRBJ2-7; a possible D gene is TRBD2 (6 bases). The germline V and J ends were trimmed by 4 bases and 4 bases, with 20 bases remaining between them. Germline loops: CDR1 LNHDA, CDR2 SQIVND (reference sequence). This CDR3 region has 16 residues. CDR3 bases: TGTGCCAGTAGTAGAGCCGGCAGCGGGTCACGATACGAGCAGTACTTC. Encoded protein: CASSRAGSGSRYEQYF.

The V gene is TRBV9, the J gene TRBJ2-7, with D unresolved. The germline V gene encodes CDR1 SGDLS and CDR2 YYNGEE. The CDR3 totals 14 residues. Trimming stripped 0 bases from V and 1 base from J, with 8 bases between. Written as DNA, the CDR3 is TGTGCCAGCAGCGTAGGGCAGCTATCCTACGAGCAGTACTTC. Residues: CASSVGQLSYEQYF.

This clone appeared a few times. The rearrangement uses TRBV6-1 and TRBJ2-7; D remains unclear. Trimming took off 3 bases at V and 0 bases at J, with 12 bases between the two ends. This CDR3 contains 15 residues. Germline CDR1 MNHNS, CDR2 SASEGT. The CDR3 nucleotides are TGTGCCAGCAGTGAGCCTCTGGGCTTCTCCTACGAGCAGTACTTC. Protein sequence: CASSEPLGFSYEQYF.

This clone has a handful of counts. The gene calls are TRBV6-5 and TRBJ1-5, with a weak D call TRBD1 (6 bases). CDR3 size: 15 residues. Trimming took off 0 bases at V and 4 bases at J, with 10 bases between the two ends. Germline lookup yields CDR1 MNHEY and CDR2 SVGAGI. The CDR3 sequence is CASSYSRGQNQPQHF. CDR3 DNA sequence: TGTGCCAGCAGTTACTCCCGGGGGCAAAATCAGCCCCAGCATTTT.

This clone was seen a single time. The chain combines TRBV20-1 with TRBJ2-1; D unclear. There are 11 residues in the CDR3. Trimming removed 6 bases from V and 5 bases from J, with 8 bases in between. The germline CDR1 and CDR2 sequences are DFQATT and SNEGSKA (reference sequence). CDR3 nucleotides: TGCAGTGCGGGGATCCACAATGAGCAGTTCTTC. It specifies CSAGIHNEQFF.

This clone showed up just a few times. This sequence joins TRBV18 and TRBJ1-1, with TRBD1 matching 7 bases. Germline values: CDR1 KGHSH, CDR2 LQKENI. Losses at the gene ends were 8 bases for V and 1 base for J; bases not matched to a gene: 4. The CDR3 covers 13 residues. The CDR3 nucleotides read TGTGCCAGCGCGCAGGGGGGGAACACTGAAGCTTTCTTT. Amino acid sequence: CASAQGGNTEAFF.

The V call is TRBV27, the J call TRBJ1-5; 9 bases map to TRBD1. The V and J ends lost 6 bases and 2 bases, in that order; junction bases with no gene match: 8. The CDR3 has 16 amino acids. Germline values: CDR1 MNHEY, CDR2 SMNVEV (reference sequence). The CDR3 nucleotides are TGTGCCAGCAGCGGACAGGGGTTTATGGGCAATCAGCCCCAGCATTTT. Its protein product is CASSGQGFMGNQPQHF.